This T cell receptor (beta chain) was captured in a study of cytomegalovirus exposure and HLA in healthy donors. In the study overall: HLA-typed donors contributed 65 million to 95 million unique TCRs, which were held in an early data release. Study-wide points: Cytomegalovirus association was assigned to about 150 TCR beta chains. A later analysis found TCR association rates differed by HLA locus, highest for DRB1 and lowest for HLA-C. Productive rates of about 87% or about 30% were seen for most TCR beta V segments in an earlier analysis.

On this clone: Antigen: not known.

PCR used 60 Vbeta primers and 13 Jbeta primers. The repertoire was sequenced with immunoSEQ multiplex PCR; TCRdb's copy has only in-frame clones and lacks some. The data contain 90,000 or so clones, over 70% of them singletons. Per germline, CDR1 SGHRS and CDR2 YFSETQ. The length of the CDR3 is 13 residues. V trimming: 4 bases; J trimming: 5 bases; junction bases outside the gene matches: 5. The clonotype originates from a man between 45 and 60 years old in good health and CMV-seropositive. The sample consisted of PBMCs. This sequence joins TRBV5-1 and TRBJ2-5; 7 nucleotides agree with TRBD1. CDR3 DNA: TGCGCCAGCAGCGAGGGGGCTGGGGAGACCCAGTACTTC. Translated: CASSEGAGETQYF.